The text below deals with one T cell receptor (beta chain). According to the study, TCR beta libraries were built with iRepertoire HTBI primers and CDR3-region Arm-PCR. TCRdb processed the multiplex PCR reads anew with MiXCR; each CDR3 protein has one entry. The sample carries about 610,000 distinct CDR3 sequences, about 16% recorded once. Trimming took off 0 bases at V and 4 bases at J, with 7 bases between the two ends. The CDR3 consists of 13 residues. In germline, CDR1 is GTSNPN, CDR2 SVGIG (reference sequence). The time point: newly diagnosed GD, antithyroid drugs for less than 3 months. RNA from PBMCs was the source of the TCR library. The data belong to a study of regulatory T cells in long-lasting Graves disease. These sequences were also reported in another study, on T cells in Graves' hyperthyroidism and ophthalmopathy. That investigation notes: It was uncontrolled infection, other autoimmune disease, pregnancy or lactation that excluded patients.

The sample in question was peripheral blood mononuclear cells (PBMCs), obtained at new diagnosis, from a patient treated with antithyroid drugs. The chain joins TRBV30 to TRBJ1-3; D is unresolved. The receptor's source is a man aged 18 to 29 with Graves disease. The CDR3: CAWSVSLGNTIYF. The CDR3 DNA is TGTGCCTGGAGTGTATCCCTAGGAAACACCATATATTTT.